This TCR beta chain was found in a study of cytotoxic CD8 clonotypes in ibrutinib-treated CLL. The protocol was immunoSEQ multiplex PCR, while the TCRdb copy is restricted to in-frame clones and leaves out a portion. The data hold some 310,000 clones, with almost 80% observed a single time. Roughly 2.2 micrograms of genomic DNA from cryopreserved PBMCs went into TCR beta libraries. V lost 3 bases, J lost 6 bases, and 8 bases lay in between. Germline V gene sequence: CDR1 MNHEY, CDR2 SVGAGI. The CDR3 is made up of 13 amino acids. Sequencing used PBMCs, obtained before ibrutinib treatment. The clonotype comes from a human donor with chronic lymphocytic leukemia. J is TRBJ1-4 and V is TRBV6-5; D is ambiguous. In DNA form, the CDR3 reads TGTGCCAGCAGTTATGTTTGGGATGAAAAACTGTTTTTT. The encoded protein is CASSYVWDEKLFF.